This T cell receptor beta chain was sequenced during a study of cytomegalovirus exposure and HLA in healthy donors. Study-level findings and limits: Listed as cytomegalovirus-associated were 164 TCR beta chains. CMV serostatus was the sole immune exposure data available. Evidence from a later analysis indicated that most CMV-associated TCR beta chains looked HLA-restricted.

Comments on this clone: Its antigen remains unidentified.

60 Vbeta and 13 Jbeta primers were used in PCR. The method was immunoSEQ multiplex PCR; TCRdb's version includes in-frame clones alone and lacks a portion of them. The sample holds roughly 150,000 clones; over 60% are singletons and the top ten take approximately 0.66%. Donors sampled were nominally healthy, though unrecorded immune exposures were likely. This TCR came from a male donor in good health and CMV-seronegative. The source material was PBMCs.

CDR3 protein: CASSPDSSYNSPLHF. As DNA, the CDR3 is TGTGCCAGCAGCCCGGACAGCTCCTATAATTCACCCCTCCACTTT. The chain links TRBV7-6 to TRBJ1-6, with D perhaps matching TRBD1 (6 bases). CDR3 length equals 15 residues. Germline lookup yields CDR1 SGHVS and CDR2 FNYEAQ. With 5 bases removed from V and 0 bases from J, the gap between germline ends came to 8 bases.